The clone carrying this T cell receptor (beta chain) has just a few counts. The antigen remains undetermined. V lost 6 bases, J lost 3 bases, and 11 bases lay in between. Germline V gives CDR1 SQVTM, CDR2 ANQGSEA. This CDR3 has 12 amino acids. This sample's TCRbeta library carried unique molecular identifier barcodes. One entry per CDR3 protein, called by TCRdb with MiXCR from the PCR reads. This sample yields 800,000 to 1,000,000 distinct CDR3 sequences, of which about 29% are seen a single time; approximately 30% belongs to the top ten. The data originate from a study of T-cell reconstitution after alpha-beta-depleted transplantation in children. General study results and limits: Several hundred expanded graft clones reportedly supplied alpha-beta T cells about two months after transplant.

This material consisted of PBMCs, mostly from graft donor cells, taken 360 days after TCRalphabeta/CD19-depleted stem cell transplant. This clonotype originated in a boy under two years old who had a stem cell transplant for SCID, so the T cells may come from the graft donor. The chain couples TRBV29-1 to TRBJ1-2, with D perhaps matching TRBD1 (6 bases). CDR3 sequence reads: CSVSQGDYGYTF. CDR3 DNA: TGCAGCGTATCACAGGGAGACTATGGCTACACCTTC.